This is a list of T cell receptor beta chains from one sample in a study of cytomegalovirus exposure and HLA in healthy donors. Clones were sequenced by immunoSEQ multiplex PCR, and TCRdb holds only the in-frame ones, with some missing. Of 110,000 to 150,000 clones listed, 65% to 90% are singletons. Sequenced input: PBMCs. All receptors come from a female donor in good health and CMV-seronegative. Both conserved end residues are part of each CDR3. Each record gives: clone size, CDR3 length, D gene, V gene, J gene, CDR3 DNA, CDR3 protein. The D gene is left open where the match is weak. Size values are once, few and many counts, or a class for expanded clones, and some rows have none.

.	15	.	TRBV7-9	TRBJ1-3	TGTGCCAGCAGCTTAGAGGTCGGAGAGGGAAACACCATATATTTT	CASSLEVGEGNTIYF
once	13	.	TRBV21-1	TRBJ1-1	TGTGCCAGCAGCAAATACGGGGGGACTGAAGCTTTCTTT	CASSKYGGTEAFF
few	16	TRBD2	TRBV7-3	TRBJ2-3	TGTGCCAGCAGCAGTAGGGTAGCGGGAGCCCGAGATACGCAGTATTTT	CASSSRVAGARDTQYF
.	13	.	TRBV28	TRBJ2-7	TGTGCCAGCAGTGACTACTTCTCCTACGAGCAGTACTTC	CASSDYFSYEQYF
.	19	TRBD1	TRBV27	TRBJ2-5	TGTGCCAGCAGTTTATCGCTGGACGGGACAGGGAGACCTCACGAGACCCAGTACTTC	CASSLSLDGTGRPHETQYF
few	17	.	TRBV19	TRBJ1-5	TGTGCCAGTAGTATAGATCTATACGGGGTTAGCAATCAGCCCCAGCATTTT	CASSIDLYGVSNQPQHF
.	14	.	TRBV10-3	TRBJ1-1	TGTGCCATCAGCTCCAGGGGCGAAGATGGTGAAGCTTTCTTT	CAISSRGEDGEAFF
.	13	.	TRBV7-7	TRBJ2-3	TGTGCCAGCAGCTTAGAGGGGGCAGATACGCAGTATTTT	CASSLEGADTQYF
.	15	.	TRBV7-9	TRBJ1-2	TGTGCCAGCAGCTTAGTAACGACAGTTAACTATGGCTACACCTTC	CASSLVTTVNYGYTF
.	10	TRBD2	TRBV30	TRBJ2-7	TGTGCCTGGGGGACTAACGAACAGTACTTC	CAWGTNEQYF
.	17	.	TRBV7-6	TRBJ2-1	TGTGCCAGCAGCTTACGTGGGACACTTCCACCGGACAATGAGCAGTTCTTC	CASSLRGTLPPDNEQFF
.	14	.	TRBV28	TRBJ2-7	TGTGCCAGCCCCGGACCCGGGAGTAACTACGAGCAGTACTTC	CASPGPGSNYEQYF
once	15	.	TRBV28	TRBJ2-5	TGTGCCAGCAGTTTGCAGACTGGAAAACAAGAGACCCAGTACTTC	CASSLQTGKQETQYF
.	13	TRBD2	TRBV5-4	TRBJ2-3	TGTGCCAGCAGCCCGACTAGCCCAGATACGCAGTATTTT	CASSPTSPDTQYF
.	15	TRBD1	TRBV25-1	TRBJ1-2	TGTGCCAGCAGTGACTCGTCCGGGACAGGGTATGGCTACACCTTC	CASSDSSGTGYGYTF
.	16	TRBD1	TRBV5-1	TRBJ1-4	TGCGCCAGCAGCTTACAGGGACAGTCAACTAATGAAAAACTGTTTTTT	CASSLQGQSTNEKLFF
.	16	TRBD2	TRBV19	TRBJ2-7	TGTGCCAGTAACTCTTATAGCACTAGCGGGATCGACGAGCAGTACTTC	CASNSYSTSGIDEQYF
.	15	TRBD1	TRBV7-6	TRBJ1-1	TGTGCCAGCAGCTCTGGACAGGGCATGAACACTGAAGCTTTCTTT	CASSSGQGMNTEAFF
few	12	.	TRBV5-1	TRBJ2-3	TGCGCCAGCAGCTTGGATCTAGATACGCAGTATTTT	CASSLDLDTQYF
.	15	.	TRBV7-9	TRBJ1-5	TGTGCCAGCAGCTCCCAGGGTGGGGGCAATCAGCCCCAGCATTTT	CASSSQGGGNQPQHF
.	14	.	TRBV13	TRBJ1-1	TGTGCCAGCAGCTTAGTACCTACGAACACTGAAGCTTTCTTT	CASSLVPTNTEAFF
few	14	.	TRBV2	TRBJ2-2	TGTGCCAGCAGTGAAGCCCGGAGCACCGGGGAGCTGTTTTTT	CASSEARSTGELFF
few	13	TRBD1	TRBV29-1	TRBJ1-1	TGCAGCGTTCAACTACAGGGGGGGACTGAAGCTTTCTTT	CSVQLQGGTEAFF
.	15	TRBD1	TRBV25-1	TRBJ1-5	TGTGCCAGCAGTGAAACAGGGGGGCCCAATCAGCCCCAGCATTTT	CASSETGGPNQPQHF
.	11	.	TRBV10-3	TRBJ2-7	TGTGCCATCAGGAAGGGGGACCAGCAGTACTTC	CAIRKGDQQYF
.	15	TRBD1	TRBV7-9	TRBJ1-4	TGTGCCAGCAGCTTAGCGACAGGGAGTAATGAAAAACTGTTTTTT	CASSLATGSNEKLFF
.	14	.	TRBV25-1	TRBJ2-7	TGTGCCAGCAGTGAAGCCGGGTCCTCCTACGAGCAGTACTTC	CASSEAGSSYEQYF
.	15	TRBD1	TRBV9	TRBJ1-5	TGTGCCAGCAGCGCGGGGACAGCGCCCAATCAGCCCCAGCATTTT	CASSAGTAPNQPQHF
.	14	.	TRBV19	TRBJ2-3	TGTGCCAGTAGTATAGGAGCTTTGGCAGATACGCAGTATTTT	CASSIGALADTQYF
.	13	.	TRBV4-1	TRBJ2-1	TGCGCCAGCAGCCTTACGGGTAACAATGAGCAGTTCTTC	CASSLTGNNEQFF
.	14	.	TRBV19	TRBJ2-1	TGTGCCAGTAGCCCATGGGGGGCCTACAATGAGCAGTTCTTC	CASSPWGAYNEQFF
few	15	.	TRBV5-1	TRBJ1-3	TGCGCCAGCAGCTCCTGGGGGGGCTCTGGAAACACCATATATTTT	CASSSWGGSGNTIYF
.	17	.	TRBV6-1	TRBJ1-4	TGTGCCAGCAGTGAAGCGTTCGTCTGGCAGGGAGGTGAAAAACTGTTTTTT	CASSEAFVWQGGEKLFF
.	15	TRBD1	TRBV25-1	TRBJ1-2	TGTGCCAGCAGTGAGCCTACAGGGGCCTCCCATGGCTACACCTTC	CASSEPTGASHGYTF
.	15	TRBD1	TRBV28	TRBJ1-2	TGTGCCAGCAGCACCCGGGACAGGGAAGTAAATGGCTACACCTTC	CASSTRDREVNGYTF
.	16	TRBD2	TRBV10-3	TRBJ2-1	TGTGCCATCAGTGAGTCGGAACTAGCGGGTTACAATGAGCAGTTCTTC	CAISESELAGYNEQFF
.	14	.	TRBV7-9	TRBJ1-4	TGTGCCAGCAGCTCAACAGAAACTAATGAAAAACTGTTTTTT	CASSSTETNEKLFF
.	13	.	TRBV27	TRBJ2-2	TGTGCCAGCAGTCAGGGTAACGCCGGGGAGCTGTTTTTT	CASSQGNAGELFF
.	15	TRBD2	TRBV6-5	TRBJ2-7	TGTGCCAGCAGACAGGGACTAGCGATCTCCTACGAGCAGTACTTC	CASRQGLAISYEQYF
.	14	TRBD1	TRBV5-1	TRBJ1-2	TGCGCCAGCAGCTTGGGGGACAGGGTAAGAGGCTACACCTTC	CASSLGDRVRGYTF
once	14	TRBD1	TRBV11-3	TRBJ2-7	TGTGCCAGCAGCTTAGGGGGGGACAGGTTCGAGCAGTACTTC	CASSLGGDRFEQYF